Sequencing of this T cell receptor beta chain was carried out in a study of blood T cell repertoires in COVID-19. Study-level information: COVID-19 samples from acute and convalescent phases originated in the United States, Italy and Spain. T cells, B-cell-depleted T cells, or PBMCs provided the cDNA or gDNA that served as material.

In germline, CDR1 is MDHEN, CDR2 SYDVKM. Trimming took off 3 bases at V and 1 base at J, with 13 bases between the two ends. This CDR3 is built from 16 residues. The repertoire was sequenced with immunoSEQ multiplex PCR; TCRdb's copy has only in-frame clones and lacks some. The sample gives about 190,000 clones, 80% to 90% of which show up once; about 1.1% is in the top ten. This TCR derives from a man aged 30 to 45 with acute or convalescent COVID-19. Sequencing was performed on peripheral blood. V is TRBV28 and J is TRBJ1-5; D may be TRBD1 (5 bases). The CDR3 protein is CASSFQRKGSNQPQHF. CDR3 in DNA: TGTGCCAGCAGTTTCCAACGGAAGGGGAGCAATCAGCCCCAGCATTTT.